These 28 T cell receptor beta chains originate from one sample sequenced in a study of T cells in Graves' hyperthyroidism and ophthalmopathy. It was RNA transcripts that yielded the amplified TCR beta CDR3 regions. HTBI primers were used for first-round RT-PCR of the TCR CDR3. TCRdb redid the calling of the multiplex PCR reads with MiXCR, one entry per CDR3 protein. Of almost 250,000 distinct CDR3 sequences detected, approximately 23% appear once; the ten largest clones hold approximately 35%. The sample consisted of blood. The receptors were sampled from a woman aged 40 to 50 with Graves' ophthalmopathy.

At least ten counts were recorded for this clonotype. The chain is built from TRBV20-1 and TRBJ1-1; D not resolved. Germline CDR1 is DFQATT and CDR2 is SNEGSKA (reference sequence). CDR3 size: 14 residues. With 0 bases removed from V and 3 bases from J, the gap between germline ends came to 11 bases. As DNA, the CDR3 is TGCAGTGCTAGAGAACCGGGATCGGACACTGAAGCTTTCTTT. The encoded protein is CSAREPGSDTEAFF.

This clonotype came up many times. V and J are TRBV5-1 and TRBJ2-5; D is perhaps TRBD2 (6 bases). Germline assignment: CDR1 SGHRS and CDR2 YFSETQ. The V end lost 4 bases, the J end lost 1 base, and 14 bases lay between the germline ends. The CDR3 consists of 15 residues. The CDR3 nucleotides read TGCGCCAGCAGCGTGATGGGAGGCCGCCAAGAGACCCAGTACTTC. Its protein product is CASSVMGGRQETQYF.

This clonotype was found many times. The CDR3: CASSQDQSGLDWGYEQYF. The CDR3 DNA sequence: TGCGCCAGCAGCCAAGATCAGTCTGGGCTAGATTGGGGCTACGAGCAGTACTTC. The V call is TRBV4-1, the J call TRBJ2-7; D gene ambiguous. Trimming took 0 bases from V and 3 from J, leaving 21 bases between them. The germline V gene has CDR1 MGHRA and CDR2 YSYEKL. This CDR3 is built from 18 residues.

This clonotype was picked up many times. The V and J genes are TRBV19 and TRBJ1-2; D might be TRBD1 (5 bases). Germline loops: CDR1 LNHDA, CDR2 SQIVND (reference sequence). The CDR3 length is 15 residues. V lost 11 bases and J lost 4, with 23 bases in between. This chain's CDR3 is CASSTGPPTSYGYTF. CDR3 in DNA: TGTGCCTCCTCCACAGGACCACCGACTTCCTATGGCTACACCTTC.

The chain couples TRBV14 to TRBJ2-7, with TRBD1 matching 10 bases. This CDR3 is built from 15 residues. Trimming cost V 5 bases and J 7 bases; bases outside gene matches: 11. CDR1 is SGHDN, CDR2 FVKESK, per germline. The CDR3 loop is CASSITGTGAGEQYF. CDR3 in DNA: TGTGCCAGCAGCATCACCGGGACAGGGGCCGGGGAGCAGTACTTC.

This clonotype was recorded many times. This sequence joins TRBV28 and TRBJ2-6; 12 nucleotides agree with TRBD2. This CDR3 has 19 amino acids. V trimming: 8 bases; J trimming: 2 bases; junction bases outside the gene matches: 13. CDR1 and CDR2 from the germline V gene are MDHEN and SYDVKM. CDR3 region: CASRWLRLAGETGANVLTF. Here the CDR3 DNA reads TGTGCCAGCCGCTGGTTACGACTAGCGGGAGAGACTGGGGCCAACGTCCTGACTTTC.

By proportion, this clonotype is medium-sized. The chain links TRBV6-5 to TRBJ2-7; 7 nucleotides match TRBD1. Germline trimming cut 5 bases from V and 4 bases from J; bases unmatched to any gene: 2. This CDR3 is built from 12 residues. The germline CDR1 and CDR2 sequences are MNHEY and SVGAGI. CDR3 sequence (DNA): TGTGCCAGCAGTCCGGACAGGTACGAGCAGTACTTC. Its protein is CASSPDRYEQYF.

The V gene is TRBV20-1, the J gene TRBJ1-2; 9 bases are shared with TRBD1. This CDR3 has 13 residues. Germline-derived CDR1 and CDR2 are DFQATT and SNEGSKA (reference sequence). Trimming removed 5 bases from V and 6 bases from J; junction bases left unmatched: 7. DNA for the CDR3: TGCAGTGCTGGCAAGGACAGGGGTAATGGCTACACCTTC. Protein sequence: CSAGKDRGNGYTF.

This clonotype was counted at least ten times. The J gene is TRBJ2-7, the V gene TRBV6-5, with a weak D call TRBD2 (6 bases). CDR3 length: 13 amino acids. Between the trimmed V and J ends, which lost 5 bases and 6 bases, there was a span of 14 bases. Germline assignment: CDR1 MNHEY and CDR2 SVGAGI. The CDR3: CASSTRRASEQYF. In DNA form, the CDR3 reads TGTGCCAGCAGTACCCGGAGGGCGAGCGAGCAGTACTTC.

The rearrangement joins TRBV15 to TRBJ2-7, with 8 bases matching TRBD1. V lost 3 bases and J lost 3; bases outside the gene matches: 7. Germline loops: CDR1 LNHNV, CDR2 YYDKDF (reference sequence). This CDR3 has 15 residues. The CDR3 bases are TGTGCCACCAGCAGGACCGGACAGGGAGGCTACGAGCAGTACTTC. Translating gives CATSRTGQGGYEQYF. Full variable domain (rest looked up from reference TRBV15 and TRBJ2-7): DAMVIQNPRYQVTQFGKPVTLSCSQTLNHNVMYWYQQKSSQAPKLLFHYYDKDFNNEADTPDNFQSRRPNTSFCFLDIRSPGLGDTAMYLCATSRTGQGGYEQYFGPGTRLTVT.

This clonotype was seen once. Being one base from a much bigger clone, this may be a read error. The chain couples TRBV15 to TRBJ1-2; unclear D gene. Germline CDR1 LNHNV, CDR2 YYDKDF (reference sequence). The CDR3 sequence is 11 residues long. DNA of the CDR3: TGTGCCATCAGCAGTGGCTATGGCTACACCTTC. It encodes CAISSGYGYTF.

This clonotype has a count of ten or more. The chain combines TRBV12-3 or TRBV12-4 with TRBJ2-7; D gene ambiguous. Trimming removed 6 bases at V and 3 bases at J, with 12 bases between. The CDR3 has 13 amino acids. DNA of the CDR3: TGTGCCAGCAGCTATCGGACCATCTACGAGCAGTACTTC. Translation: CASSYRTIYEQYF.

This clonotype has a count of ten or more. CDR3 in amino acids: CAWRRGNTEAFF. The CDR3 DNA reads TGTGCCTGGAGGAGGGGCAACACTGAAGCTTTCTTT. The chain uses TRBV30 and TRBJ1-1, with D perhaps TRBD1 (5 bases). There are 12 residues in the CDR3. Germline CDR1 is GTSNPN and CDR2 is SVGIG (reference sequence). V was clipped by 3 bases and J by 2 bases, with 7 bases between them.

The chain uses TRBV20-1 and TRBJ2-5; possibly TRBD2 for D (5 bases). The CDR3 contains 14 residues. Germline V CDR1 and CDR2: DFQATT, SNEGSKA (reference sequence). The V gene lost 0 bases and the J gene lost 2 bases, with 10 bases spanning the gap. This CDR3 reads CSAREEVLQETQYF. In DNA, the CDR3 is TGCAGTGCTAGAGAGGAGGTACTTCAAGAGACCCAGTACTTC.

This clonotype was seen repeatedly, ten times or more. This sequence joins TRBV3-1 and TRBJ2-7; D is unclear. With 0 bases removed from V and 2 bases from J, the gap between germline ends came to 8 bases. There are 14 residues in the CDR3. Germline V gene data show CDR1 as LGHDT and CDR2 as YNNKEL (reference sequence). In nucleotides, the CDR3 is TGTGCCAGCAGCCAAGAGAACCCGCCCTACGAGCAGTACTTC. It codes for CASSQENPPYEQYF.

Many counts were recorded for this clonotype. This chain uses TRBV27 with TRBJ2-5; D ambiguous. CDR3 size: 14 residues. Per germline, CDR1 MNHEY and CDR2 SMNVEV (reference sequence). The V end lost 2 bases, the J end lost 2 bases, and 9 bases lay between the germline ends. In nucleotides, the CDR3 is TGTGCCAGCAGTTTAGGAGTGGAGCAAGAGACCCAGTACTTC. Protein product: CASSLGVEQETQYF.

This clonotype was recorded many times. V is TRBV11-2 and J is TRBJ2-5, with a tentative D call TRBD1 (6 bases). V lost 1 base and J 2 bases, leaving 11 bases between the germline ends. The CDR3 sequence is 15 residues long. From germline, CDR1 is SGHAT and CDR2 FQNNGV. The chain's CDR3 is CASSLGSDRQETQYF. The CDR3 DNA is TGTGCCAGCAGCTTAGGGAGTGACAGGCAAGAGACCCAGTACTTC.

This clonotype was counted between two and nine times. The chain couples TRBV5-1 to TRBJ2-4, with D possibly called TRBD1 or TRBD2 (6 bases each). The CDR3 loop spans 15 amino acids. Per germline, CDR1 SGHRS and CDR2 YFSETQ. V lost 0 bases and J 4 bases, leaving 11 bases between the germline ends. The CDR3 DNA reads as TGCGCCAGCAGCTTGGTGGAGGGGGTGAAAAACATTCAGTACTTC. It yields the protein CASSLVEGVKNIQYF.

This clonotype was found a few times. One base away lies a much larger clone, so this may be a sequencing read error. The chain employs TRBV4-1 and TRBJ1-1; perhaps TRBD1 as D (5 bases). In germline, CDR1 is MGHRA, CDR2 YSYEKL. CDR3 length: 14 amino acids. The CDR3 bases are TGCGCCAGCAGCCAAGACAGGGTGAACACTGAAGCTCTCTTT. This sequence encodes CASSQDRVNTEALF.

This clonotype was recorded many times. V and J are TRBV11-1 and TRBJ2-7; D uncertain. Germline V gives CDR1 SGHAT, CDR2 FQDESV (reference sequence). This CDR3 is 13 amino acids long. The V end was cut by 5 bases, the J end by 2 bases, with 10 bases between. CDR3 coding DNA: TGTGCCAGCAGCCTAGGGTCCGCCTACGAGCAGTACTTC. Residues: CASSLGSAYEQYF.

This clonotype was detected many times. The chain is built from TRBV6-5 and TRBJ2-4; the D gene could be TRBD1 or TRBD2 (5 bases each). The CDR3 totals 16 residues. Germline V lookup: CDR1 MNHEY, CDR2 SVGAGI. The V end lost 6 bases, the J end lost 0 bases, and 15 bases lay between the germline ends. This CDR3 is CASSSGTVKAKNIQYF. In DNA, the CDR3 is TGTGCCAGCAGCTCCGGGACCGTTAAAGCCAAAAACATTCAGTACTTC.

The chain combines TRBV29-1 with TRBJ2-5, with D possibly being TRBD2 (6 bases). Germline V gene lookup returns CDR1 SQVTM and CDR2 ANQGSEA. V lost 2 bases and J lost 2, with 12 bases in between. This CDR3 is 14 amino acids long. The CDR3 region has the DNA TGCAGCGTTGAATTGACGGGGGTACAAGAGACCCAGTACTTC. It specifies CSVELTGVQETQYF.

This clonotype was observed many times. The chain is built from TRBV18 and TRBJ2-7; tentatively, D is TRBD2 (5 bases). From germline, CDR1 is KGHSH and CDR2 LQKENI. The CDR3 loop spans 13 amino acids. V dropped 1 base and J dropped 6 bases, with 10 bases sitting between them. The CDR3 protein is CASSPREGIEQYF. The CDR3 DNA reads as TGTGCCAGCTCACCACGCGAGGGTATCGAGCAGTACTTC.

This clonotype was recorded many times. The J gene is TRBJ2-7, the V gene TRBV28, with 9 bases that match TRBD2. The germline gives CDR1 MDHEN, CDR2 SYDVKM. The CDR3 runs 15 residues. The V segment lost 4 bases and the J segment 5 bases; nucleotides outside the gene matches: 9. The chain's CDR3 is CASSSISGSKDEQYF. The CDR3 region has the DNA TGTGCCAGCAGTTCCATTAGCGGGAGTAAGGACGAGCAGTACTTC. Full variable domain (rest looked up from reference TRBV28 and TRBJ2-7): DVKVTQSSRYLVKRTGEKVFLECVQDMDHENMFWYRQDPGLGLRLIYFSYDVKMKEKGDIPEGYSVSREKKERFSLILESASTNQTSMYLCASSSISGSKDEQYFGPGTRLTVT.

This clonotype was seen many times. This is likely a read error, given that the CDR3 carries no conserved phenylalanine or tryptophan at its end. The J gene is TRBJ1-1, the V gene TRBV12-3 or TRBV12-4; D call uncertain. The CDR3 loop spans 14 amino acids. V gave up 1 base and J gave up 5 bases, with 11 bases separating them. As DNA, the CDR3 is TGTGCCAGCAGTTTAGGCAGCCTTGGGACTGAAGCTTTCGTT. Translating gives CASSLGSLGTEAFV.

This clonotype has a count of ten or more. CDR3 in amino acids: CSARKASLAGEQYF. Written as DNA, the CDR3 is TGCAGTGCTAGAAAGGCCTCCCTCGCGGGAGAGCAGTACTTC. This rearrangement joins TRBV20-1 to TRBJ2-7; tentative D call: TRBD2 (6 bases). The length of the CDR3 is 14 residues. V lost 2 bases and J 7 bases, leaving 18 bases between the germline ends. The germline gives CDR1 DFQATT, CDR2 SNEGSKA (reference sequence).

The chain links TRBV5-5 to TRBJ1-2; D is perhaps TRBD1 (5 bases). V lost 2 bases to trimming and J lost 5 bases, with 19 bases between them. The CDR3 covers 16 residues. Germline V lookup: CDR1 SGHKS, CDR2 YYEKEE (reference sequence). The CDR3 sequence: CASSFSAYSGAYGYTF. CDR3 in DNA: TGTGCCAGCAGCTTTTCGGCGTACTCCGGGGCTTATGGCTACACCTTC.

This clonotype was seen a few times. This may arise from a read error, as a much more abundant clone is one base away. The chain links TRBV2 to TRBJ2-7; D might be TRBD2 (5 bases). CDR1 is SNHLY and CDR2 is FYNNEI in the germline V gene. This CDR3 is built from 13 residues. The ends were cut back, 4 bases at V and 7 bases at J, with 14 bases in the middle. CDR3 nucleotides: TGTGCCAGCAGTGCAGTCTCCAGAGGGGAGCAGTACTTC. It yields the protein CASSAVSRGEQYF.